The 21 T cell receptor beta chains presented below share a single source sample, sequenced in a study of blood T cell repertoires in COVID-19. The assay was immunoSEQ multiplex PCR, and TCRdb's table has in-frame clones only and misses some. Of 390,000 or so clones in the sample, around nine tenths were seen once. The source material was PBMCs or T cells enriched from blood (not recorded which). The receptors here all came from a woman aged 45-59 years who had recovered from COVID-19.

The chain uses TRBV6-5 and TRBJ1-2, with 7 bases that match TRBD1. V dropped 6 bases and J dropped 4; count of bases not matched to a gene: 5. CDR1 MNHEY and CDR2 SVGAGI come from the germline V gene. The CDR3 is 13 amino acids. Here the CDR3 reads CASSLQGGYGYTF. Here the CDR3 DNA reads TGTGCCAGCAGCCTGCAGGGGGGCTATGGCTACACCTTC.

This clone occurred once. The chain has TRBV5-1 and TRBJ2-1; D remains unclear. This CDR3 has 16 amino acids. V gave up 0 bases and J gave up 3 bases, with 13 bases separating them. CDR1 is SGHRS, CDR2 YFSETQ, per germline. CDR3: CASSLVVRSNYNEQFF. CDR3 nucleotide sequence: TGCGCCAGCAGCTTGGTGGTTCGGTCCAACTACAATGAGCAGTTCTTC.

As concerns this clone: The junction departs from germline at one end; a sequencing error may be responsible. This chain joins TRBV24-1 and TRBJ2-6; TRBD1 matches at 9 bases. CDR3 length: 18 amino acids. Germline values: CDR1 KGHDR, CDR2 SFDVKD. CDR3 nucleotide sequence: TGTGCCACCAGTGGTTTGACGGGACAGGGTGCAGGGGCCAACGTCCTGACTTTC. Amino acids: CATSGLTGQGAGANVLTF.

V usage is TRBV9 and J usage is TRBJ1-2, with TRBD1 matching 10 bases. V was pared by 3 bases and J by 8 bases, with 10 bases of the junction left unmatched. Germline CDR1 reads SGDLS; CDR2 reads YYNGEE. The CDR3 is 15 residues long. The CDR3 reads CASSEMTGGVEGYTF. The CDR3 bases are TGTGCCAGCAGCGAGATGACAGGGGGCGTCGAAGGCTACACCTTC.

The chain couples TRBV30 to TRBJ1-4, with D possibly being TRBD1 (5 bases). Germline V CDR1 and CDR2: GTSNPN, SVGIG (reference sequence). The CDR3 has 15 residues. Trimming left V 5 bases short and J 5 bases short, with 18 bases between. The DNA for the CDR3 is TGTGCCTGGGGGGGTCAGGCCTTAGGCAATGAAAAACTGTTTTTT. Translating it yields CAWGGQALGNEKLFF.

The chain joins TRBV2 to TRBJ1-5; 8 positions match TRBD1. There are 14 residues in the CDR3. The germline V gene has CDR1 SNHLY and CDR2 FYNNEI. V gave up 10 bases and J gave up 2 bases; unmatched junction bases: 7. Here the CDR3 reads CATATGVGNQPQHF. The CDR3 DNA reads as TGTGCCACCGCGACAGGGGTCGGCAATCAGCCCCAGCATTTT. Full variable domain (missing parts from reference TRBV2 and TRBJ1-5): EPEVTQTPSHQVTQMGQEVILRCVPISNHLYFYWYRQILGQKVEFLVSFYNNEISEKSEIFDDQFSVERPDGSNFTLKIRSTKLEDSAMYFCATATGVGNQPQHFGDGTRLSIL.

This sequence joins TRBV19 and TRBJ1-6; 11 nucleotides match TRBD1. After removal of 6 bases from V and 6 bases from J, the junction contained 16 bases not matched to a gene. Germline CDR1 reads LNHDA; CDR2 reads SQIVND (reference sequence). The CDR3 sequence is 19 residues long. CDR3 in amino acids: CASSTLEVFGQGANSPLHF. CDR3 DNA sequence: TGTGCCAGTAGCACATTAGAGGTCTTCGGACAGGGGGCTAATTCACCCCTCCACTTT.

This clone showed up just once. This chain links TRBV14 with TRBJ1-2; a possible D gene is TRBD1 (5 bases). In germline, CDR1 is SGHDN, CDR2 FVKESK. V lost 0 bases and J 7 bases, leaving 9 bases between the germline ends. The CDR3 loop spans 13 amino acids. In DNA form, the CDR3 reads TGTGCCAGCAGCCAAGAAGGGGCGGTTGGCTACACCTTC. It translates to CASSQEGAVGYTF.

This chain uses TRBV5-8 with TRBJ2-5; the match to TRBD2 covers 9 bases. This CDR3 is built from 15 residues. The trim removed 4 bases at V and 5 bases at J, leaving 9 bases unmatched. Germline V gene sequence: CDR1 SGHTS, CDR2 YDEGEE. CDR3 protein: CASSRTGAGGETQYF. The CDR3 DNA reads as TGTGCCAGCAGCCGGACGGGAGCGGGGGGTGAGACCCAGTACTTC.

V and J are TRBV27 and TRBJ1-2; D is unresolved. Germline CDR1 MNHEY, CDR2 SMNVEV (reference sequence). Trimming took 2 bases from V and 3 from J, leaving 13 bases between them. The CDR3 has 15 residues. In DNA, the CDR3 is TGTGCCAGCAGTTTAAGTCTCGCAGGCCACTATGGCTACACCTTC. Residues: CASSLSLAGHYGYTF.

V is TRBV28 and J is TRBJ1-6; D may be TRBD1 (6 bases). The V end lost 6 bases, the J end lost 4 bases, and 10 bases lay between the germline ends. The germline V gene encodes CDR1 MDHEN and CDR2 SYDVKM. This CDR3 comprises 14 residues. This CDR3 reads CASRDSRYNSPLHF. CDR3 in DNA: TGTGCCAGCAGGGACAGCAGATATAATTCACCCCTCCACTTT.

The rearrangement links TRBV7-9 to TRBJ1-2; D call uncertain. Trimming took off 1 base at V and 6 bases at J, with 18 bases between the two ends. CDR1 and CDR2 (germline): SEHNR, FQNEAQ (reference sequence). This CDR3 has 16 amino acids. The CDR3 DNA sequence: TGTGCCAGCAGCTTAGTTCTAGCCCCCGATTGGGATGGCTACACCTTC. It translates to CASSLVLAPDWDGYTF.

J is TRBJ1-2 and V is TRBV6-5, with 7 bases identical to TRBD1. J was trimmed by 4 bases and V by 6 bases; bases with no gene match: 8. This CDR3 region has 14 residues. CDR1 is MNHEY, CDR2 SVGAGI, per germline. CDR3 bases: TGTGCCAGCAGCCCCCAGGGGGTGGCCTATGGCTACACCTTC. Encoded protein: CASSPQGVAYGYTF.

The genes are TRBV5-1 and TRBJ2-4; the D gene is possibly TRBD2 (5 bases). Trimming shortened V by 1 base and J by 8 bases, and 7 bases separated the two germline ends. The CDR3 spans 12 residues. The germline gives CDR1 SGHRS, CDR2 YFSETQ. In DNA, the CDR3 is TGCGCCAGCAGCTTGACGGGATACATTCAGTACTTC. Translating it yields CASSLTGYIQYF.

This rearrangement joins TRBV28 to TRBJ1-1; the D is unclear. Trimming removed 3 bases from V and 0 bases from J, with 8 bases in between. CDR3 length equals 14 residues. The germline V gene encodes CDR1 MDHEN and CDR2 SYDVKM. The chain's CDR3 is CASSFVELNTEAFF. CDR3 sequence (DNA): TGTGCCAGCAGTTTCGTGGAGCTGAACACTGAAGCTTTCTTT. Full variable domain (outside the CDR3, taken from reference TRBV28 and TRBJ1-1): DVKVTQSSRYLVKRTGEKVFLECVQDMDHENMFWYRQDPGLGLRLIYFSYDVKMKEKGDIPEGYSVSREKKERFSLILESASTNQTSMYLCASSFVELNTEAFFGQGTRLTVV.

The CDR3 sequence is CASSLGPDLYF. The CDR3 DNA follows: TGTGCCAGCAGCTTGGGACCCGACTTGTACTTC. This chain links TRBV5-6 with TRBJ2-5; D is unresolved. The V end was cut by 0 bases, the J end by 13 bases, with 10 bases between. Germline assignment: CDR1 SGHDT and CDR2 YYEEEE. This CDR3 has 11 amino acids.

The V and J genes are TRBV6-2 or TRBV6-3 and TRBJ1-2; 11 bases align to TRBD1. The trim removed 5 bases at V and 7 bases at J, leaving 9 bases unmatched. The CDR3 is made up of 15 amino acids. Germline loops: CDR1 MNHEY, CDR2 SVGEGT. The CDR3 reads CASSAADRGHLGYTF. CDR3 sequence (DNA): TGTGCCAGCAGTGCCGCGGACAGGGGGCATCTTGGCTACACCTTC.

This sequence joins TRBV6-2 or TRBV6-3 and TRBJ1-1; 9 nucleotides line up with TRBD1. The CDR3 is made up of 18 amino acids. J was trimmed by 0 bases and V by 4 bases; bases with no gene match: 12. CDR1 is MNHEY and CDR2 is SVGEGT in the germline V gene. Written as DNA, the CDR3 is TGTGCCAGCAGTTTTACAACAGGGGGCGGCCTTATGAACACTGAAGCTTTCTTT. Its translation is CASSFTTGGGLMNTEAFF.

CDR3 amino acids: CASSPFRGGALGGANVLTF. CDR3 nucleotide sequence: TGTGCCAGCTCACCTTTTCGCGGGGGGGCCCTCGGTGGGGCCAACGTCCTGACTTTC. The chain carries TRBV18 and TRBJ2-6; 9 bases are shared with TRBD2. The germline gives CDR1 KGHSH, CDR2 LQKENI. This CDR3 is built from 19 residues. V was pared by 3 bases and J by 3 bases, with 12 bases of the junction left unmatched.

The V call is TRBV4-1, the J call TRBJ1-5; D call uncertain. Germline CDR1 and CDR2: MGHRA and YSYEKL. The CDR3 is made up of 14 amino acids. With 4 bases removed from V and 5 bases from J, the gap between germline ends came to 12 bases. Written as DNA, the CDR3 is TGCGCCAGCAGCCGAGATTTTAGTGATCAGCCCCAGCATTTT. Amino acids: CASSRDFSDQPQHF.

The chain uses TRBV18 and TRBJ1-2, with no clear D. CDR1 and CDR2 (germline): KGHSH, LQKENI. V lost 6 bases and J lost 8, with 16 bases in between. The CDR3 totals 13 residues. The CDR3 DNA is TGTGCCAGCTCCCCCGGGAGGGAAGCCGGCTACACCTTC. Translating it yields CASSPGREAGYTF.